These T cell receptor beta chains were read from a single sample in a study of blood T cell repertoires in COVID-19. Generated by immunoSEQ multiplex PCR, the TCRdb table keeps only in-frame clones and is missing some. This table holds some 140,000 clones, 83% found once. Source material: PBMCs or T cells enriched from blood (not recorded which). The receptors were sampled from a man in his thirties or forties who had recovered from COVID-19. The CDR3 runs from the conserved cysteine through the conserved F or W. The order of the fields is D gene, V gene, J gene, clone size, CDR3 DNA, CDR3 protein. D genes are given only for firm matches. For some rows the clone size is stated as once, few or many, or as a class when expanded; others skip it.

>NA|TRBV6-5|TRBJ1-2|NA
TGTGCCAGCAGTCTACAGGGATCTAACTATGGCTACACCTTC
CASSLQGSNYGYTF
>TRBD1|TRBV9|TRBJ2-1|once
TGTGCCAGCAGCGCCCTCGGGACAGGGCAAGTTAACAATGAGCAGTTCTTC
CASSALGTGQVNNEQFF
>TRBD1|TRBV25-1|TRBJ1-1|NA
TGTGCCAGCCCCAGGGGGGACGGCACTGAAGCTTTCTTT
CASPRGDGTEAFF
>NA|TRBV10-3|TRBJ1-5|NA
TGTGCCACCTCCGATGGGACTTCAAGCAATCAGCCCCAGCATTTT
CATSDGTSSNQPQHF
>TRBD1|TRBV7-6|TRBJ2-2|NA
TGTGCCAGCAGCCAGAGGCCAGGGGGCGCAACCGGGGAGCTGTTTTTT
CASSQRPGGATGELFF
>NA|TRBV7-3|TRBJ2-5|NA
TGTGCCAGCAGCTTGGGACTCCAAGAGACCCAGTACTTC
CASSLGLQETQYF
>NA|TRBV5-4|TRBJ2-2|few
TGTGCCAGCAGCCCTTACACCGGGGAGCTGTTTTTT
CASSPYTGELFF
>TRBD2|TRBV24-1|TRBJ2-3|few
TGTGCCACCAGTGTCTGGCGGGGGGGTATGTATACGCAGTATTTT
CATSVWRGGMYTQYF
>TRBD1|TRBV9|TRBJ1-2|few
TGTGCCAGCAGCGTCGGACAGGCTCCCCTCTATGGCTACACCTTC
CASSVGQAPLYGYTF
>NA|TRBV29-1|TRBJ2-5|NA
TGCAGCGTTGAAGATCTTCTCAGGGATGAGACCCAGTACTTC
CSVEDLLRDETQYF
>NA|TRBV27|TRBJ2-1|NA
TGTGCCAGCAGTCGGACAGCCATACCCTACAATGAGCAGTTCTTC
CASSRTAIPYNEQFF
>TRBD2|TRBV27|TRBJ2-3|NA
TGTGCCAGCAGGTTAGCGGGAGATACAGATACGCAGTATTTT
CASRLAGDTDTQYF
>NA|TRBV3-1/TRBV3-2|TRBJ2-1|once
TGTGCCAGCAGCGGGACTGTGAATGAGCAGTTCTTC
CASSGTVNEQFF
>NA|TRBV10-3|TRBJ1-5|NA
TGTGCCATCAGTGAGTCGGGTTCGGGTGGCGAGCAGCCCCAGCATTTT
CAISESGSGGEQPQHF
>NA|TRBV6-5|TRBJ1-1|NA
TGTGCCAGCACAGAACAGCAAAACTCTGAAGCTTTCTTT
CASTEQQNSEAFF
>NA|TRBV7-2|TRBJ1-1|NA
TGTGCCAGCAGCTACGGGATTGGGGGGGAGGCTTTCTTT
CASSYGIGGEAFF
>TRBD2|TRBV14|TRBJ2-5|NA
TGTGCCAGCAGGCGGGGGGCCCGAGAGACCCAGTACTTC
CASRRGARETQYF
>TRBD1|TRBV27|TRBJ2-1|NA
TGTGCCAGCAGTCAGAGGACAGGGGGCTACAGCAATGAGCAGTTCTTC
CASSQRTGGYSNEQFF
>TRBD1|TRBV2|TRBJ1-4|NA
TGTGCCAGCACCGGACAGGGCGGAGAAAAACTGTTTTTT
CASTGQGGEKLFF
>TRBD1|TRBV5-1|TRBJ2-1|NA
TGCGCCCGAAGAAGTCCCGGGACAGGGGGCTTCGGCAATGAGCAGTTCTTC
CARRSPGTGGFGNEQFF
>TRBD1|TRBV6-1|TRBJ1-2|NA
TGTGCCAGCAGTGAGACAGGGGACTATGGCTACACCTTC
CASSETGDYGYTF
>TRBD1|TRBV19|TRBJ1-5|NA
TGTGCCAGTAATAACCGGGACAGGGAGGGTCAGCCCCAGCATTTT
CASNNRDREGQPQHF
>NA|TRBV23-1|TRBJ1-5|few
TGCGCCAGCAGTCAATCATCCGGGCAGCCCCAGCATTTT
CASSQSSGQPQHF
>NA|TRBV9|TRBJ2-1|NA
TGTGCCAGCAGCGTAGGACCGGCGGGCCCTGAGCAGTTCTTC
CASSVGPAGPEQFF
>TRBD1|TRBV19|TRBJ1-6|NA
TGTGCCAGTTTGGAGAACAGGGGTCTGGGTTCACCCCTCCACTTT
CASLENRGLGSPLHF
>NA|TRBV5-1|TRBJ2-1|NA
TGCGCCAGCAGCTTGGATGACGGGATGGGCAACAATGAGCAGTTCTTC
CASSLDDGMGNNEQFF
>NA|TRBV19|TRBJ2-7|NA
TGTGCCAGTAGTATAGAGGTGACTCCTTTTGGCGAGCAGTACTTC
CASSIEVTPFGEQYF
>NA|TRBV6-5|TRBJ2-2|NA
TGTGCCAGCAGTTATTCTTCACCGGCGGCCGGGGAGCTGTTTTTT
CASSYSSPAAGELFF
>NA|TRBV10-1|TRBJ1-1|NA
TGCGCCAGCAGTGCCAACAAGAACACTGAAGCTTTCTTT
CASSANKNTEAFF
>NA|TRBV3-1/TRBV3-2|TRBJ2-7|few
TGTGCCAGCAGCCAACAGTACTACGAGCAGTACTTC
CASSQQYYEQYF
>TRBD1|TRBV10-2|TRBJ1-1|NA
TGCGCCAGCAGTGAGAGACAGGGAAGAGGGACTGAAGCTTTCTTT
CASSERQGRGTEAFF
>NA|TRBV19|TRBJ2-1|few
TGTGCCGGAACCCAGGGACAACTGAAAGGGAATGAGCAGTTCTTC
CAGTQGQLKGNEQFF
>NA|TRBV7-9|TRBJ1-3|NA
TGTGCCAGCACCAAAAGGAGAACTGGAAACACCATATATTTT
CASTKRRTGNTIYF
>TRBD1|TRBV12-5|TRBJ1-1|NA
TGTGCTAGTGGTTTGGAAAACAGGGGAAGGGAAACTGAAGCTTTCTTT
CASGLENRGRETEAFF
>TRBD2|TRBV14|TRBJ2-1|many
TGTGCCAGCAGCCAAGAAATAGCGGGGGGGCCTATCAATGAGCAGTTCTTC
CASSQEIAGGPINEQFF
>NA|TRBV19|TRBJ2-2|many
TGTGCCAGTAGTCACCCCACTTACACCGGGGAGCTGTTTTTT
CASSHPTYTGELFF
>TRBD1|TRBV4-1|TRBJ2-7|many
TGCGCCAGCAGCCAACCTTGGACAGGGGACTACGAGCAGTACTTC
CASSQPWTGDYEQYF
>TRBD1|TRBV13|TRBJ1-6|NA
TGTGCCAGCAGCTTACGCGACAGGGCTGTTAATTCACCCCTCCACTTT
CASSLRDRAVNSPLHF
>NA|TRBV5-5|TRBJ1-4|NA
TGTGCCAGCAGCTTGGCGACGGCGAGGAAACCTAATGAAAAACTGTTTTTT
CASSLATARKPNEKLFF
>NA|TRBV5-1|TRBJ1-1|NA
TGCGCCAGCAGCGGGGACTCCCCCCCGGGTAACACTGAAGCTTTCTTT
CASSGDSPPGNTEAFF
>TRBD2|TRBV5-1|TRBJ2-3|NA
TGCGCCAGCAGCCCGCCGGGCGGGAGTGTGGCAGATACGCAGTATTTT
CASSPPGGSVADTQYF
>NA|TRBV6-1|TRBJ1-1|NA
TGTGCCAGCAGTGAAATCTGGGCGCCCCGCACTGAAGCTTTCTTT
CASSEIWAPRTEAFF
>TRBD1|TRBV7-9|TRBJ2-1|NA
TGTGCCAGCAGCCCCCGGGCACCAGGGGGTAATGAGCAGTTCTTC
CASSPRAPGGNEQFF
>NA|TRBV6-1|TRBJ1-2|NA
TGTGCCAGCAGTGAAGTAAGGGGTGGGGGCTACACCTTC
CASSEVRGGGYTF
>TRBD1|TRBV3-1/TRBV3-2|TRBJ2-5|NA
TGTGCCAGCAGCCAAGCGGTAACAGGGGGTATGGAGACCCAGTACTTC
CASSQAVTGGMETQYF
>NA|TRBV5-6|TRBJ1-5|NA
TGTGCCAGCAGCTTTCATGATCAGCCCCAGCATTTT
CASSFHDQPQHF
>TRBD1|TRBV12-3/TRBV12-4|TRBJ1-4|NA
TGTGCCAGCAGTAAGGGACAGGGGAAGAAACTGTTTTTT
CASSKGQGKKLFF
>TRBD2|TRBV4-1|TRBJ2-7|NA
TGCGCCAGCAGCCACGGACTAGCGGGAAATATATACGAGCAGTACTTC
CASSHGLAGNIYEQYF
>TRBD1|TRBV6-5|TRBJ2-1|NA
TGTGCCAGCAATCCCGGGACAGGGGGAACCAATGAGCAGTTCTTC
CASNPGTGGTNEQFF
>NA|TRBV5-1|TRBJ1-2|once
TGCGCCAGCAGCTCCGACCCGGGAGACCACTATGGCTACACCTTC
CASSSDPGDHYGYTF
>NA|TRBV6-5|TRBJ2-5|few
TGTGCCAGCGGGGGGGGCTGGGAGACCCAGTACTTC
CASGGGWETQYF
>NA|TRBV3-1/TRBV3-2|TRBJ2-3|many
TGTGCCAGCAGCCAAGACAGGGGGGTCTCTAGCACAGATACGCAGTATTTT
CASSQDRGVSSTDTQYF
>NA|TRBV12-3/TRBV12-4|TRBJ2-2|few
TGTGCCAGCAGTTTCAGTCCCGGGGAGCTGTTTTTT
CASSFSPGELFF
>NA|TRBV6-5|TRBJ1-1|few
TGTGCCAGCAGCTCCTTCGAGGGGAACACTGAAGCTTTCTTT
CASSSFEGNTEAFF
>TRBD1|TRBV6-5|TRBJ2-4|NA
TGTGCCAGCAGACCTAGACAGGGAGAAAACATTCAGTACTTC
CASRPRQGENIQYF
>TRBD1|TRBV5-5|TRBJ1-1|NA
TGTGCCAGCAGCCTACCACGGGACAGCCGATACACTGAAGCTTTCTTT
CASSLPRDSRYTEAFF
>TRBD2|TRBV7-9|TRBJ2-5|once
TGTGCCAGCAGCCCGACTAGCGGAGAGACCCAGTACTTC
CASSPTSGETQYF
>NA|TRBV24-1|TRBJ2-5|NA
TGTGCCACCAACCCAGGGTGGGAAAAGACCCAGTACTTC
CATNPGWEKTQYF
>NA|TRBV5-4|TRBJ1-1|NA
TGTGCCAGCAGCTTGGGACAGAATTTGAACACTGAAGCTTTCTTT
CASSLGQNLNTEAFF
>NA|TRBV5-5|TRBJ1-5|NA
TGTGCCAGCAGCCCCGGGTCCAACAATCAGCCCCAGCATTTT
CASSPGSNNQPQHF